This T cell receptor beta chain was sequenced for a study of blood T cell repertoires in COVID-19. Study background: Both acute and convalescent COVID-19 samples were obtained from the United States, Italy and Spain.

This CDR3 is built from 13 residues. The germline V gene encodes CDR1 KGHSH and CDR2 LQKENI. V lost 6 bases, J lost 2 bases, and 10 bases lay in between. This clone showed up just a few times. Authors' methods: Nucleated cell number was recorded as an estimate derived from reference gene primer amplification. Clones were sequenced by immunoSEQ multiplex PCR, and TCRdb holds only the in-frame ones, with some missing. V, J and clone size were drawn from that table, and D and trimming were deduced from the DNA. The profile shows some 150,000 clones, more than 70% of them singletons. V is TRBV18 and J is TRBJ1-2, with D possibly TRBD1 on 5 matching bases. The sample consisted of peripheral blood. This TCR was sampled from a woman aged 55-75 years with acute or convalescent COVID-19. DNA for the CDR3: TGTGCCAGCTCTCTACAGGAGAACTATGGCTACACCTTC. It translates to CASSLQENYGYTF.